Listed here are 20 T cell receptor beta chains from one sample, sequenced in a study of T cell repertoires in cytomegalovirus infection. Their antigens are not known. TCRdb called the reads again in MiXCR, with one record for every CDR3 protein. The sample has 550,000 to 700,000 distinct CDR3 sequences; over 35% are singletons. This specimen consisted of cultured PBMCs, obtained from culture after CMV antigen stimulation. These receptors originate from a human donor in good health (CMV status not recorded). Some clones in this sample may be carry-over from other donors' samples.

V and J are TRBV25-1 and TRBJ2-7; no definite D call. Looked up from germline, CDR1 is MGHDK and CDR2 is SYGVNS. Trimming pared 6 bases from V and 4 bases from J, leaving 10 bases between. The CDR3 sequence is 12 residues long. The CDR3 DNA follows: TGTGCCAGCAGACCAGGACCTTACGAGCAGTACTTC. Translation: CASRPGPYEQYF.

The CDR3 protein is CASSPVDSTDTQYF. The CDR3 region has the DNA TGTGCCAGCAGCCCGGTGGATAGCACAGATACGCAGTATTTT. This chain joins TRBV7-9 and TRBJ2-3; D uncertain. The germline gives CDR1 SEHNR, CDR2 FQNEAQ (reference sequence). The CDR3 has 14 amino acids. The ends were cut back, 5 bases at V and 0 bases at J, with 9 bases in the middle.

A few counts support this clonotype. This rearrangement joins TRBV12-3 or TRBV12-4 to TRBJ2-2, with D perhaps matching TRBD2 (6 bases). Trimming pared 6 bases from V and 6 bases from J, leaving 8 bases between. This CDR3 comprises 12 residues. The CDR3: CASRGLPGELFF. The CDR3 DNA reads as TGTGCCAGCAGGGGACTTCCCGGGGAGCTGTTTTTT.

A few counts support this clonotype. The J gene is TRBJ1-4, the V gene TRBV19, with 7 positions matching TRBD1. With 6 bases clipped from V and 5 bases from J, the junction kept 3 bases outside the gene matches. The CDR3 is 13 amino acids. Germline-derived CDR1 and CDR2 are LNHDA and SQIVND (reference sequence). CDR3 protein: CASSVTGNEKLFF. The CDR3 coding sequence is TGTGCCAGTAGCGTGACAGGGAATGAAAAACTGTTTTTT.

In its sample, this clonotype was seen once. This rearrangement joins TRBV20-1 to TRBJ1-4; D might be TRBD1 (5 bases). Germline values: CDR1 DFQATT, CDR2 SNEGSKA (reference sequence). This CDR3 contains 14 residues. V lost 7 bases and J 8 bases, leaving 20 bases between the germline ends. The CDR3 nucleotides read TGCAGTGTTACGGGTGGGCAGGGCGGGGAAAAACTGTTTTTT. Its protein is CSVTGGQGGEKLFF.

This clonotype was detected only a few times. The chain joins TRBV6-2 or TRBV6-3 to TRBJ2-7; 8 bases are a match to TRBD1. Germline CDR1 and CDR2: MNHEY and SVGEGT. The CDR3 is 13 amino acids. The V gene end was trimmed by 10 bases and the J gene end by 0 bases; junction bases not matched to a gene: 5. CDR3 protein: CATRTGSSYEQYF. The CDR3 nucleotides are TGTGCCACCCGGACAGGGAGCTCCTACGAGCAGTACTTC.

This clonotype was counted once. The chain joins TRBV7-2 to TRBJ2-7, with TRBD2 matching over 8 bases. Germline-derived CDR1 and CDR2 are SGHTA and FQGNSA. The CDR3 runs to 15 residues. Trimming at V came to 5 bases and at J to 4 bases, leaving 10 bases not matched to a gene. The CDR3 DNA is TGTGCCAGCAGCCACATCAGCGGGGGAGGGTACGAGCAGTACTTC. Its protein product is CASSHISGGGYEQYF.

V is TRBV7-6 and J is TRBJ2-1; D gene unclear. The germline V gene has CDR1 SGHVS and CDR2 FNYEAQ. V lost 4 bases and J 9 bases, leaving 10 bases between the germline ends. The CDR3 contains 12 residues. The chain's CDR3 is CASSSDGFEQFF. CDR3 nucleotide sequence: TGTGCCAGCAGCTCGGACGGGTTTGAGCAGTTCTTC.

The chain recombines TRBV29-1 with TRBJ2-1; 8 positions agree with TRBD2. With 4 bases clipped from V and 5 bases from J, the junction kept 4 bases outside the gene matches. CDR1 is SQVTM, CDR2 ANQGSEA, per germline. This CDR3 is 13 amino acids long. The CDR3 protein is CSVAREADNEQFF. The CDR3 nucleotides read TGCAGCGTTGCGCGGGAGGCCGACAATGAGCAGTTCTTC.

This clonotype was found a few times. The chain recombines TRBV7-9 with TRBJ1-2; a weak D match, TRBD1 (5 bases). Germline V lookup: CDR1 SEHNR, CDR2 FQNEAQ (reference sequence). Trimming stripped 8 bases from V and 6 bases from J, with 25 bases between. CDR3 length: 16 residues. The CDR3 bases are TGTGCCAGCTCCGCCAGCTTATACCCCAGGGTGGATGGCTACACCTTC. It encodes CASSASLYPRVDGYTF.

This rearrangement joins TRBV6-1 to TRBJ2-5, with TRBD2 as a possible D gene (6 bases). Germline V CDR1 and CDR2: MNHNS, SASEGT. Trimming pared 10 bases from V and 5 bases from J, leaving 20 bases between. CDR3 size: 14 residues. The DNA of the CDR3 is TGTGCCACGTGGGACTGCCAATTGAGGGAGACCCAGTACTTC. Protein: CATWDCQLRETQYF.

V gene TRBV19 combines with J gene TRBJ1-3; D not resolved. The V end lost 6 bases, the J end lost 0 bases, and 9 bases lay between the germline ends. The CDR3 is 14 residues long. Germline V gene sequence: CDR1 LNHDA, CDR2 SQIVND (reference sequence). The CDR3, as DNA: TGTGCCAGTAGAGAAGTGGGCTCTGGAAACACCATATATTTT. Its translation: CASREVGSGNTIYF.

In this sample, this clonotype turned up a few times. The V call is TRBV2, the J call TRBJ2-7; D possibly corresponds to TRBD2 (5 bases). Germline V CDR1 and CDR2: SNHLY, FYNNEI. The CDR3 runs to 11 residues. Between the trimmed V and J ends, which lost 6 bases and 4 bases, there was a span of 7 bases. CDR3 amino acids: CASSGLYEQYF. The CDR3 nucleotides are TGTGCCAGCAGCGGACTTTACGAGCAGTACTTC.

With respect to this clonotype: Given the absence of the conserved phenylalanine or tryptophan at the CDR3 end, a read error is likely. J is TRBJ1-3 and V is TRBV7-2, with unresolved D. V lost 5 bases, J lost 8 bases, and 19 bases lay in between. Germline loops: CDR1 SGHTA, CDR2 FQGNSA. This CDR3 comprises 15 residues. Here the CDR3 DNA reads TGTGCCAGCAGCCCAGACGTGGGTTTGGGGTACACCATATATTTG. Protein sequence: CASSPDVGLGYTIYL.

V usage is TRBV20-1 and J usage is TRBJ2-1; the match to TRBD2 covers 9 bases. Germline CDR1 and CDR2: DFQATT and SNEGSKA (reference sequence). The CDR3 sequence is 15 residues long. V lost 5 bases and J lost 7; bases outside the gene matches: 12. The CDR3 reads CSADLAAGGGNEQFF. DNA for the CDR3: TGCAGTGCTGATCTCGCCGCGGGGGGGGGGAATGAGCAGTTCTTC.

V is TRBV4-3 and J is TRBJ2-1, with 9 bases matching TRBD1. Germline V gene sequence: CDR1 LGHNA, CDR2 YSLEER. The J segment lost 9 bases and the V segment lost 0 bases, leaving 9 bases of the junction unmatched. This CDR3 spans 16 amino acids. CDR3 sequence: CASSQDIGQGTAEQFF. CDR3 nucleotide sequence: TGCGCCAGCAGCCAAGATATCGGACAGGGGACTGCTGAGCAGTTCTTC.

This clonotype was seen a few times. V usage is TRBV7-2 and J usage is TRBJ1-3, with D possibly matching TRBD1 (5 bases). The CDR3 spans 15 residues. Germline V gene sequence: CDR1 SGHTA, CDR2 FQGNSA. V was shortened by 4 bases and J by 5 bases, with 15 bases between the two germline ends. Here the CDR3 DNA reads TGTGCCAGCAGCTCCCTTTTCAGGGCGAGAAACACCATATATTTT. Residues: CASSSLFRARNTIYF.

This sequence joins TRBV19 and TRBJ2-1, with D maybe TRBD2 (6 bases). Germline values: CDR1 LNHDA, CDR2 SQIVND (reference sequence). This CDR3 spans 13 amino acids. V lost 10 bases and J 9 bases, leaving 19 bases between the germline ends. The CDR3 DNA sequence: TGTGCCACGAGGGGTGTAGGGACTGCTGAGCAGTTCTTC. It encodes CATRGVGTAEQFF. Full variable domain (missing parts from reference TRBV19 and TRBJ2-1): DGGITQSPKYLFRKEGQNVTLSCEQNLNHDAMYWYRQDPGQGLRLIYYSQIVNDFQKGDIAEGYSVSREKKESFPLTVTSAQKNPTAFYLCATRGVGTAEQFFGPGTRLTVL.

This sequence joins TRBV7-1 and TRBJ2-7, with D possibly matching TRBD1 (8 bases). TRBV7-1 falls under the ORF class, with uncertain function. The CDR3 covers 12 residues. V gave up 8 bases and J gave up 4 bases, with 12 bases separating them. CDR3 loop: CASDRGGYEQYF. In DNA form, the CDR3 reads TGTGCCAGCGACAGGGGAGGGTACGAGCAGTACTTC.

The chain employs TRBV6-2 or TRBV6-3 and TRBJ2-7; 8 bases match TRBD2. The CDR3 consists of 17 residues. V shed 2 bases and J 3 bases; nucleotides not matched to a gene: 12. Per germline, CDR1 MNHEY and CDR2 SVGEGT. This CDR3 is CASSYGTSGQNLYEQYF. The CDR3 nucleotides read TGTGCCAGCAGTTACGGAACTAGCGGCCAAAACCTCTACGAGCAGTACTTC.